Listed below are T cell receptor beta chains from one sample, sequenced in a study of beta chain features in type 1 diabetes. Assay: immunoSEQ multiplex PCR; the TCRdb copy retains only in-frame clones and omits some. Here the sample spans 600,000 to 650,000 clones, less than 20% being singletons. The sequencing input was naive CD4+ T cells from blood. The receptors were gathered from a young man in good health. Both conserved end residues are part of each CDR3. D genes are given only for firm matches. Expanded clones get a size class; other rows say once, few or many, or leave the size out.

clone_size j_call d_call v_call cdr3_length cdr3_aa cdr3_nt
- TRBJ2-3 - TRBV11-2 16 CASRQLRGPGTDTQYF TGTGCCAGCAGACAACTCCGGGGCCCGGGGACAGATACGCAGTATTTT
- TRBJ1-1 - TRBV10-3 14 CAISAQGMNTEAFF TGTGCCATCAGCGCACAGGGAATGAACACTGAAGCTTTCTTT
- TRBJ2-2 TRBD1 TRBV25-1 14 CASQGTGNTGELFF TGTGCCAGCCAAGGGACAGGGAACACCGGGGAGCTGTTTTTT
- TRBJ2-1 - TRBV28 14 CASRDRTENNEQFF TGTGCCAGCCGGGACCGGACAGAGAACAATGAGCAGTTCTTC
- TRBJ2-5 TRBD1 TRBV25-1 15 CASSALDREIETQYF TGTGCCAGCAGTGCGCTGGACAGGGAGATAGAGACCCAGTACTTC
few TRBJ2-2 - TRBV7-3 13 CASSQPPTGELFF TGTGCCAGCAGCCAACCCCCCACCGGGGAGCTGTTTTTT
few TRBJ1-1 - TRBV5-4 13 CASSRDRLADAFF TGTGCCAGCAGCCGCGACAGGCTGGCTGACGCTTTCTTT
- TRBJ2-7 TRBD2 TRBV7-2 16 CASSPGLAGPAYEQYF TGTGCCAGCAGCCCCGGACTAGCGGGACCCGCCTACGAGCAGTACTTC
few TRBJ2-7 - TRBV28 12 CAGGHPAYEQYF TGTGCGGGGGGACACCCGGCCTACGAGCAGTACTTC
- TRBJ1-2 - TRBV25-1 13 CASSVGGGYGYTF TGTGCCAGCAGTGTGGGCGGTGGCTATGGCTACACCTTC
few TRBJ2-3 - TRBV5-4 11 CASSQADTQYF TGTGCCAGCAGCCAGGCAGATACGCAGTATTTT
few TRBJ2-7 - TRBV18 15 CASSPGGGDVYEQYF TGTGCCAGCTCACCAGGGGGAGGCGACGTCTACGAGCAGTACTTC
- TRBJ1-4 - TRBV14 15 CASSLVGATNEKLFF TGTGCCAGCAGCTTGGTCGGCGCAACTAATGAAAAACTGTTTTTT
once TRBJ1-1 TRBD1 TRBV10-2 13 CASRDRVNTEAFF TGCGCCAGCAGGGACAGGGTGAACACTGAAGCTTTCTTT
few TRBJ2-3 - TRBV25-1 16 CASSELGRIVTDTQYF TGTGCCAGCAGTGAATTGGGCCGGATCGTCACAGATACGCAGTATTTT
few TRBJ2-3 TRBD2 TRBV30 17 CAWSVSRTSGDTDTQYF TGTGCCTGGAGTGTATCCCGGACTAGCGGGGACACAGATACGCAGTATTTT
many TRBJ2-7 - TRBV7-9 14 CASSSKSPRHEQYF TGTGCCAGCAGCTCAAAATCGCCCCGGCACGAGCAGTACTTC
few TRBJ1-2 - TRBV11-1 12 CASSLGGPGGTF TGTGCCAGCAGCTTAGGAGGGCCAGGTGGCACCTTC
once TRBJ2-1 TRBD1 TRBV9 20 CASSVRDRGRLAGSYNEQFF TGTGCCAGCAGCGTCCGGGACAGGGGGCGGCTAGCGGGATCCTACAATGAGCAGTTCTTC
few TRBJ1-1 TRBD1 TRBV28 13 CASKGQGGTEAFF TGTGCCAGCAAAGGACAGGGTGGCACTGAAGCTTTCTTT
few TRBJ2-2 TRBD2 TRBV4-2 17 CASSQEGLAINTGELFF TGTGCCAGCAGCCAAGAGGGACTAGCGATTAACACCGGGGAGCTGTTTTTT
- TRBJ2-3 TRBD2 TRBV6-5 15 CASRGSAGGTDTQYF TGTGCCAGCCGTGGGTCAGCGGGGGGCACAGATACGCAGTATTTT
- TRBJ2-3 TRBD2 TRBV19 14 CASKRGGRADTQYF TGTGCCAGTAAACGGGGGGGCCGCGCAGATACGCAGTATTTT
- TRBJ2-3 - TRBV5-1 15 CASSPGHKGADTQYF TGCGCCAGCAGCCCGGGGCATAAGGGGGCAGATACGCAGTATTTT
- TRBJ2-7 TRBD1 TRBV6-1 13 CASSGTGVSEQYF TGTGCCAGCAGTGGGACAGGTGTAAGCGAGCAGTACTTC
- TRBJ2-2 - TRBV28 14 CASRSNFNTGELFF TGTGCCAGCCGATCAAATTTTAACACCGGGGAGCTGTTTTTT
- TRBJ2-1 TRBD2 TRBV5-1 16 CASSLEGTSAVNEQFF TGCGCCAGCAGCTTGGAAGGTACTAGCGCCGTCAATGAGCAGTTCTTC
- TRBJ2-1 - TRBV7-3 13 CASSGGIAVEQFF TGTGCCAGCAGCGGGGGAATAGCAGTTGAGCAGTTCTTC
- TRBJ2-7 - TRBV7-2 14 CASSLAVQGDEQYF TGTGCCAGCAGCTTAGCGGTACAGGGTGACGAGCAGTACTTC
few TRBJ2-5 - TRBV2 12 CASSEARNFKYF TGTGCCAGCAGTGAAGCCAGAAACTTCAAGTACTTC
few TRBJ1-5 - TRBV18 12 CASRSGNQPQHF TGTGCCAGCCGAAGCGGGAATCAGCCCCAGCATTTT
- TRBJ2-1 - TRBV7-2 12 CASSLRQGKQFF TGTGCCAGCAGCTTACGTCAGGGCAAGCAGTTCTTC
- TRBJ2-3 - TRBV7-9 15 CASSFSNLVPDTQYF TGTGCCAGCAGCTTCTCAAATCTAGTCCCAGATACGCAGTATTTT
- TRBJ2-5 TRBD2 TRBV28 17 CASMKIRLLAPEETQYF TGTGCCAGCATGAAGATTCGTCTACTAGCGCCCGAAGAGACCCAGTACTTC
few TRBJ2-3 TRBD2 TRBV29-1 14 CSVVRTSGTDTQYF TGCAGCGTTGTACGGACTAGCGGCACAGATACGCAGTATTTT
- TRBJ2-6 - TRBV4-3 20 CASSQGFKAGGISGANVLTF TGCGCCAGCAGCCAAGGGTTTAAGGCAGGTGGGATCTCTGGGGCCAACGTCCTGACTTTC
few TRBJ1-5 - TRBV2 14 CASSGNRRNQPQHF TGTGCCAGCAGTGGGAACAGGCGGAATCAGCCCCAGCATTTT
- TRBJ1-5 TRBD1 TRBV2 14 CASRMDRGGQPQHF TGTGCCAGCAGGATGGACAGGGGTGGTCAGCCCCAGCATTTT
- TRBJ1-2 TRBD1 TRBV5-4 12 CASSFGTAGYTF TGTGCCAGCAGCTTTGGGACAGCGGGCTACACCTTC
few TRBJ2-2 TRBD1 TRBV25-1 15 CASSEVRGQGGELFF TGTGCCAGCAGTGAAGTCAGGGGGCAGGGCGGGGAGCTGTTTTTT
few TRBJ2-1 - TRBV5-6 15 CASSRSVAFSNEQFF TGTGCCAGCAGCAGGAGCGTAGCCTTCTCCAATGAGCAGTTCTTC
few TRBJ2-1 TRBD2 TRBV6-6 14 CASTLGGVYNEQFF TGTGCCAGCACCCTCGGGGGGGTTTACAATGAGCAGTTCTTC
- TRBJ1-2 - TRBV4-1 15 CASSQDRQLNYGYTF TGCGCCAGCAGCCAAGATCGACAGCTCAACTATGGCTACACCTTC
- TRBJ1-5 - TRBV6-6 16 CASSYPSQNSNQPQHF TGTGCCAGCAGTTACCCGTCACAGAATAGCAATCAGCCCCAGCATTTT
few TRBJ2-5 - TRBV12-5 17 CASGLLPRPRHPGTQYF TGTGCTAGTGGTTTGCTCCCAAGACCCAGGCATCCGGGGACCCAGTACTTC
few TRBJ2-6 - TRBV7-3 14 CASRGEAGANVLTF TGTGCCAGCAGGGGAGAGGCTGGGGCCAACGTCCTGACTTTC
once TRBJ1-2 - TRBV9 14 CASSVAQALGGYTF TGTGCCAGCAGCGTAGCGCAGGCCCTAGGGGGCTACACCTTC
- TRBJ2-2 - TRBV2 15 CASSERGINTGELFF TGTGCCAGCAGTGAGAGAGGGATCAACACCGGGGAGCTGTTTTTT
few TRBJ2-5 - TRBV4-3 16 CASSQRLPTVQETQYF TGCGCCAGCAGCCAAAGGCTCCCGACGGTCCAAGAGACCCAGTACTTC
few TRBJ2-1 - TRBV5-8 17 CASRYPGGSRTGDEQFF TGTGCCAGCAGATATCCCGGGGGAAGCCGGACAGGCGATGAGCAGTTCTTC
- TRBJ1-1 TRBD1 TRBV6-5 15 CASSTGQALNTEAFF TGTGCCAGCAGTACTGGACAGGCGTTGAACACTGAAGCTTTCTTT
few TRBJ1-1 TRBD1 TRBV10-3 14 CAISTQGENTEAFF TGTGCCATCAGTACTCAGGGGGAGAACACTGAAGCTTTCTTT
few TRBJ2-7 - TRBV20-1 10 CSASLYEQYF TGCAGTGCTAGTTTATACGAGCAGTACTTC
- TRBJ2-5 TRBD2 TRBV6-5 15 CASSVGGGRIETQYF TGTGCCAGCAGTGTGGGCGGGGGGCGGATAGAGACCCAGTACTTC